This entry lists 22 T cell receptor beta chains sequenced from one sample in a study of CD8+ T cells in alopecia areata (dated by TCRdb to the late 2010s). The time point label for this specimen denotes: 24 weeks on oral tofacitinib. What the treatment or condition label conveys for this sample: oral pan-JAK inhibitor, 5-10 mg twice daily. Library creation used the immunoSEQ multiplex PCR assay. RNA was extracted from all samples and reverse transcribed into cDNA, which served as template for TCR sequencing. TCRdb stores this immuneACCESS table with in-frame sequences only. Part of the clones is absent; in the studies checked, under half of the shortfall reflects unresolved V genes, and no reason is known for the rest. This sample has 80,000 to 95,000 clones in its table, and around 40% of those were observed once. The ten biggest clones cover about 17% of the sample. The material sequenced was CD8+ T cells sorted from blood, taken at week 24, from a patient treated with tofacitinib. The receptors derive from a human donor with alopecia areata.

The V and J genes are TRBV14 and TRBJ2-7, with D possibly being TRBD1 (5 bases). Germline CDR1 and CDR2: SGHDN and FVKESK. V lost 1 base and J 2 bases, leaving 12 bases between the germline ends. CDR3 length: 15 amino acids. CDR3 residues: CASSQGDSYAYEQYF. The CDR3 DNA is TGTGCCAGCAGCCAAGGCGACAGCTATGCCTACGAGCAGTACTTC.

The rearrangement uses TRBV6-1 and TRBJ2-1; D uncertain. The germline CDR1 and CDR2 sequences are MNHNS and SASEGT. This CDR3 contains 15 residues. Trimming removed 8 bases at V and 0 bases at J, with 14 bases between. CDR3 bases: TGTGCCAGCGGGCGACCCCAAGGCTCCTACAATGAGCAGTTCTTC. This sequence encodes CASGRPQGSYNEQFF.

This sequence joins TRBV7-9 and TRBJ2-2; TRBD2 is a possible D gene (5 bases). From germline, CDR1 is SEHNR and CDR2 FQNEAQ (reference sequence). V was cut by 3 bases and J by 7 bases, with 6 bases left in between. The CDR3 covers 12 residues. The DNA for the CDR3 is TGTGCCAGCAGCTTTAGCGACGGGGAGCTGTTTTTT. As protein: CASSFSDGELFF.

This clone has more than one count but fewer than ten. This chain connects TRBV4-2 to TRBJ2-7; 7 bases map to TRBD2. CDR1 is LGHNA, CDR2 YNFKEQ, per germline. Germline trimming cut 1 base from V and 3 bases from J; bases unmatched to any gene: 6. This CDR3 is 15 amino acids long. CDR3 loop: CASSQGASGLYEQYF. In nucleotides, the CDR3 is TGTGCCAGCAGCCAAGGGGCTAGCGGCCTCTACGAGCAGTACTTC.

At least ten counts were recorded for this clone. The chain combines TRBV30 with TRBJ2-2, with 11 bases fitting TRBD1. Unmatched junction bases numbered 10, after V lost 7 bases and J lost 6 bases. The CDR3 runs 15 residues. Germline V gene data show CDR1 as GTSNPN and CDR2 as SVGIG (reference sequence). CDR3 protein: CALRPWTGGPGELFF. The CDR3 bases are TGTGCCTTAAGACCCTGGACAGGGGGCCCCGGGGAGCTGTTTTTT.

In its sample, this clone was seen a few times. Written as DNA, the CDR3 is TGCGCCAGCAGCCAAAAGGTCGCGGGAGGCCCAGATACGCAGTATTTT. This sequence encodes CASSQKVAGGPDTQYF. The rearrangement uses TRBV4-1 and TRBJ2-3; 8 positions agree with TRBD2. The V gene's germline CDR1 is MGHRA and CDR2 YSYEKL. The V gene end was trimmed by 2 bases and the J gene end by 4 bases; junction bases not matched to a gene: 8. The CDR3 has 16 residues.

Notes on this clone: This sample includes further DNA sequences coding for the same CDR3. V gene TRBV9 combines with J gene TRBJ2-3; D not certain. V dropped 7 bases and J dropped 0 bases, with 3 bases sitting between them. This CDR3 contains 11 residues. Germline CDR1 reads SGDLS; CDR2 reads YYNGEE. The CDR3 sequence is CASRSTDTQYF. The CDR3 nucleotides read TGTGCCAGCCGCAGCACAGATACGCAGTATTTT.

In this sample, this clone turned up many times. This rearrangement joins TRBV7-9 to TRBJ2-7; D call uncertain. The V end lost 1 base, the J end lost 6 bases, and 10 bases lay between the germline ends. Germline V lookup: CDR1 SEHNR, CDR2 FQNEAQ (reference sequence). The length of the CDR3 is 13 residues. The CDR3 sequence: CASSLGLQREQYF. The CDR3 bases are TGTGCCAGCAGCTTAGGTTTACAGCGCGAGCAGTACTTC.

The V and J genes are TRBV29-1 and TRBJ2-3; the match to TRBD1 covers 7 bases. This CDR3 has 15 residues. From germline, CDR1 is SQVTM and CDR2 ANQGSEA. V shed 1 base, J shed 5 bases, and the junction held 9 bases outside the gene matches. The CDR3 reads CSVEAPDRVGDTQYF. Here the CDR3 DNA reads TGCAGCGTTGAAGCCCCTGACAGGGTGGGAGATACGCAGTATTTT.

The V gene is TRBV7-9, the J gene TRBJ2-1; D perhaps matches TRBD1 (5 bases). The germline gives CDR1 SEHNR, CDR2 FQNEAQ (reference sequence). This CDR3 has 12 amino acids. Trimming stripped 8 bases from V and 5 bases from J, with 10 bases between. The CDR3 loop is CASVRVNNEQFF. CDR3 DNA sequence: TGTGCCAGCGTCAGGGTCAACAATGAGCAGTTCTTC.

The J gene is TRBJ2-7, the V gene TRBV27, with D possibly being TRBD1 (6 bases). CDR3 length: 15 amino acids. The germline V gene has CDR1 MNHEY and CDR2 SMNVEV (reference sequence). The V end was cut by 5 bases, the J end by 4 bases, with 18 bases between. Written as DNA, the CDR3 is TGTGCCAGCAGTACAATACAGGGAGTTGCGTACGAGCAGTACTTC. Its protein is CASSTIQGVAYEQYF.

This chain connects TRBV30 to TRBJ2-3, with 12 bases fitting TRBD2. The CDR3 totals 14 residues. The J segment lost 5 bases and the V segment lost 3 bases, leaving 3 bases of the junction unmatched. CDR1 GTSNPN and CDR2 SVGIG come from the germline V gene (reference sequence). CDR3 region: CAWRLGLAGDTQYF. CDR3 in DNA: TGTGCCTGGAGGTTGGGACTAGCGGGAGATACGCAGTATTTT. The whole variable domain, remainder taken from reference TRBV30 and TRBJ2-3, is SQTIHQWPATLVQPVGSPLSLECTVEGTSNPNLYWYRQAAGRGLQLLFYSVGIGQISSEVPQNLSASRPQDRQFILSSKKLLLSDSGFYLCAWRLGLAGDTQYFGPGTRLTVL.

The chain joins TRBV7-9 to TRBJ1-1, with TRBD1 as a possible D gene (5 bases). Trimming stripped 2 bases from V and 1 base from J, with 11 bases between. CDR1 is SEHNR, CDR2 FQNEAQ, per germline (reference sequence). This CDR3 has 15 residues. CDR3 sequence (DNA): TGTGCCAGCAGCTTACTGCAGGGTAAGAACACTGAAGCTTTCTTT. It specifies CASSLLQGKNTEAFF.

The chain joins TRBV29-1 to TRBJ2-1; D may be TRBD2 (6 bases). The V gene's germline CDR1 is SQVTM and CDR2 ANQGSEA. The CDR3 extends over 11 amino acids. The germline V and J ends were trimmed by 4 bases and 10 bases, with 11 bases remaining between them. The chain's CDR3 is CSVVREGEQFF. In DNA, the CDR3 is TGCAGCGTTGTGCGGGAAGGGGAGCAGTTCTTC.

This clone was observed a single time. The V and J genes are TRBV4-3 and TRBJ2-5; D is perhaps TRBD1 or TRBD2 (5 bases each). V lost 4 bases and J 0 bases, leaving 9 bases between the germline ends. The germline V gene encodes CDR1 LGHNA and CDR2 YSLEER. This CDR3 contains 14 residues. Here the CDR3 reads CASSPGAYQETQYF. The DNA of the CDR3 is TGCGCCAGCAGCCCCGGGGCTTACCAAGAGACCCAGTACTTC.

This clone was detected a few times. This chain uses TRBV29-1 with TRBJ2-7; 10 nucleotides align to TRBD1. The CDR3 covers 16 residues. Trimming cost V 0 bases and J 1 base; bases outside gene matches: 6. From germline, CDR1 is SQVTM and CDR2 ANQGSEA. The DNA for the CDR3 is TGCAGCGTTGAAGATAGAGGGACAGGGGCGTCCTACGAGCAGTACTTC. This translates into CSVEDRGTGASYEQYF.

The genes are TRBV29-1 and TRBJ2-5, with D perhaps TRBD1 (5 bases). The last part of the DNA fits TRBJ2-7 better; the J call may be wrong. The CDR3 is made up of 13 amino acids. Germline CDR1 reads SQVTM; CDR2 reads ANQGSEA. The chain's CDR3 is CSVEAGIPYEQYF. CDR3 nucleotides: TGCAGCGTTGAAGCAGGGATCCCCTACGAGCAGTACTTC.

V is TRBV27 and J is TRBJ2-5; 11 nucleotides align to TRBD1. Germline assignment: CDR1 MNHEY and CDR2 SMNVEV (reference sequence). The CDR3 extends over 16 amino acids. The V and J ends lost 4 bases and 5 bases, in that order; junction bases with no gene match: 9. The CDR3 loop reads CASSSWTGGGWETQYF. In DNA, the CDR3 is TGTGCCAGCAGTTCCTGGACAGGGGGCGGTTGGGAGACCCAGTACTTC.

About this clone: A far larger clone is just one base off, so this is likely a read error. The chain has TRBV14 and TRBJ2-3; TRBD2 is a possible D gene (5 bases). The CDR3 loop spans 13 amino acids. Trimming stripped 0 bases from V and 9 bases from J, with 10 bases between. CDR1 is SGHDN, CDR2 FVKESK, per germline. CDR3 DNA sequence: TGTGCCAGCAGCCAAGATAGTTCGGGAACGCAGTATTTT. This translates into CASSQDSSGTQYF. The full variable domain, with the rest looked up from reference TRBV14 and TRBJ2-3, is EAGVTQFPSHSVIEKGQTVTLRCDPISGHDNLYWYRRVMGKEIKFLLHFVKESKQDESGMPNNRFLAERTGGTYSTLKVQPAELEDSGVYFCASSQDSSGTQYFGPGTRLTVL.

Many counts were recorded for this clone. V usage is TRBV27 and J usage is TRBJ2-7, with 11 bases identical to TRBD2. Germline V CDR1 and CDR2: MNHEY, SMNVEV (reference sequence). The CDR3 totals 14 residues. The V segment lost 5 bases and the J segment 6 bases; nucleotides outside the gene matches: 6. The DNA for the CDR3 is TGTGCCAGCAGTCCTAGCGGGAGGCTACGCGAGCAGTACTTC. This gives the protein CASSPSGRLREQYF.

V gene TRBV4-3 combines with J gene TRBJ2-7; D gene unclear. Germline V gene sequence: CDR1 LGHNA, CDR2 YSLEER. The CDR3 loop spans 11 amino acids. Trimming took 1 base from V and 7 from J, leaving 5 bases between them. CDR3 in DNA: TGCGCCAGCAGCCAAGGGAAAGAGCAGTACTTC. Protein sequence: CASSQGKEQYF.

This clone was found a few times. This chain links TRBV7-2 with TRBJ2-7; 10 nucleotides match TRBD2. J was trimmed by 0 bases and V by 5 bases; bases with no gene match: 4. The CDR3 extends over 15 amino acids. Germline CDR1 reads SGHTA; CDR2 reads FQGNSA. CDR3 coding DNA: TGTGCCAGCAGCAGAGCTAGCGGGAGCTCCTACGAGCAGTACTTC. It encodes CASSRASGSSYEQYF.